Following are 8 T cell receptor beta chains from one sample sequenced in a study of T cell repertoires in cytomegalovirus infection (dated by TCRdb to the late 2010s). Sequenced on an Illumina HiSeq 1500. TCRdb trimmed public reads at Q25 via fastp, called clones via MiXCR and kept in-frame beta chains. Rows are unified per CDR3 protein, each entry keeping the most common DNA and genes. Here the sample has 600,000 to 800,000 distinct CDR3 sequences; 24% occur a single time. Of the sample, 8% is held by the ten largest clones. The sample comprised CD8+ T cells from PBMCs. The receptors were sampled from a human donor in good health (CMV status not recorded). Some clones in this sample may be carry-over from other donors' samples.

The sample holds many counts of this clonotype. Here the CDR3 reads CASSFRGTPGNTEAFF. Here the CDR3 DNA reads TGTGCCAGCAGTTTCCGGGGGACTCCTGGGAACACTGAAGCTTTCTTT. This chain uses TRBV12-3 or TRBV12-4 with TRBJ1-1, with D tentatively TRBD1 (5 bases). The CDR3 runs 16 residues. Trimming removed 3 bases at V and 1 base at J, with 15 bases between.

The rearrangement uses TRBV6-5 and TRBJ2-7, with TRBD1 identical over 9 bases. Trimming at V came to 6 bases and at J to 7 bases, leaving 10 bases not matched to a gene. The length of the CDR3 is 14 residues. Germline assignment: CDR1 MNHEY and CDR2 SVGAGI. CDR3 DNA sequence: TGTGCCAGCAGCTTGGGGACAGGGTCAGTAGAGCAGTACTTC. It translates to CASSLGTGSVEQYF.

The sample holds many counts of this clonotype. The chain recombines TRBV7-9 with TRBJ1-2, with D unresolved. Looked up from germline, CDR1 is SEHNR and CDR2 is FQNEAQ (reference sequence). V lost 1 base to trimming and J lost 4 bases, with 10 bases between them. This CDR3 contains 14 residues. As DNA, the CDR3 is TGTGCCAGCAGCTTAGGGGCTGACACCTATGGCTACACCTTC. As protein: CASSLGADTYGYTF.

The rearrangement uses TRBV28 and TRBJ2-5, with D possibly TRBD2 on 5 matching bases. Trimming cost V 5 bases and J 1 base, with 14 bases left between them. The length of the CDR3 is 15 residues. Germline values: CDR1 MDHEN, CDR2 SYDVKM. CDR3 bases: TGTGCCAGCAGTGAGACTCTCGGACTCCAAGAGACCCAGTACTTC. This gives the protein CASSETLGLQETQYF.

J is TRBJ2-5 and V is TRBV19; tentatively, D is TRBD1 (6 bases). This CDR3 spans 13 amino acids. V was shortened by 5 bases and J by 5 bases, with 12 bases between the two germline ends. CDR1 is LNHDA and CDR2 is SQIVND in the germline V gene (reference sequence). In nucleotides, the CDR3 is TGTGCCAGTAGTGGGGACACCCCCGAGACCCAGTACTTC. Its translation: CASSGDTPETQYF.

This clonotype was seen repeatedly, ten times or more. The V gene is TRBV27, the J gene TRBJ1-1, with 8 bases lining up with TRBD1. The CDR3 is made up of 17 amino acids. V was pared by 5 bases and J by 0 bases, with 11 bases of the junction left unmatched. The germline gives CDR1 MNHEY, CDR2 SMNVEV (reference sequence). CDR3 nucleotides: TGTGCCAGCAGTCCATCCGGGACAGGCTTTCTGAACACTGAAGCTTTCTTT. Translated, it gives CASSPSGTGFLNTEAFF.

J is TRBJ2-1 and V is TRBV12-3 or TRBV12-4; 8 bases agree with TRBD2. V trimming: 5 bases; J trimming: 3 bases; junction bases outside the gene matches: 9. The CDR3 extends over 16 amino acids. The DNA for the CDR3 is TGTGCCAGCAGTCGACCGGGGGGGCCTTTCTACAATGAGCAGTTCTTC. Translating it yields CASSRPGGPFYNEQFF.

The CDR3 DNA follows: TGTGCCAGCAGCTTAGATGGACTAGCGATTTACGAGCAGTACGTC. Amino acids: CASSLDGLAIYEQYV. The genes are TRBV7-6 and TRBJ2-7, with 9 bases matching TRBD2. The CDR3 is 15 residues long. V trimming: 1 base; J trimming: 4 bases; junction bases outside the gene matches: 5. Germline CDR1 reads SGHVS; CDR2 reads FNYEAQ.